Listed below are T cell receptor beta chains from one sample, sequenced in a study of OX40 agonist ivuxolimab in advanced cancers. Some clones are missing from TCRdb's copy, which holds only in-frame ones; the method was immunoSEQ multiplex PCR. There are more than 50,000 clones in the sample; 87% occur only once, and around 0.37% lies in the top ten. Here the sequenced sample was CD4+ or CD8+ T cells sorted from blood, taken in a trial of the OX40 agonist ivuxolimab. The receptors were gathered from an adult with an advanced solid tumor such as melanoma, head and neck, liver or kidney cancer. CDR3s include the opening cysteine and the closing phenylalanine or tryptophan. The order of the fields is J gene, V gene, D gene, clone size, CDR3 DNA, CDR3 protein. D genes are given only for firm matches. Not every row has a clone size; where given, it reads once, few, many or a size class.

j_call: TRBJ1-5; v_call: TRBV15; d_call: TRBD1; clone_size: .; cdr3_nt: TGTGCCACCAGCAGACGGACAGGGTATAGCAATCAGCCCCAGCATTTT; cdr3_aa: CATSRRTGYSNQPQHF
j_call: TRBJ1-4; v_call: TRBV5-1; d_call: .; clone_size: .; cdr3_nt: TGCGCCAGCAGCCCCGGGACGGCTAATGAAAAACTGTTTTTT; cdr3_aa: CASSPGTANEKLFF
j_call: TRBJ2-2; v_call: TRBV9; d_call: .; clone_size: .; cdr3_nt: TGTGCCAGCAGCGTAGGCCCCAAAGGGGGGACTACCGGGGAGCTGTTTTTT; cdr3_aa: CASSVGPKGGTTGELFF
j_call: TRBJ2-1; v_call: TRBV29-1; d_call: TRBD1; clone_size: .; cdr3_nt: TGCAGCGTAGAACAGGGGGTCCGTGAGCAGTTCTTC; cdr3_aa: CSVEQGVREQFF
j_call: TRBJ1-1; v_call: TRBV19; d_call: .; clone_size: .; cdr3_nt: TGTGCCAGTAGTAAACAGGGCACTGAAGCTTTCTTT; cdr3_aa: CASSKQGTEAFF
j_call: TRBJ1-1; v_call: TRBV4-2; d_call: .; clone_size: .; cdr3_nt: TGTGCCAGCACCGAAGACACGGGGGGAAACACTGAAGCTTTCTTT; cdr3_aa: CASTEDTGGNTEAFF
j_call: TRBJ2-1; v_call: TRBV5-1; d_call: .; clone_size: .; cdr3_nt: TGCGCCAGCAGCTTGGAAGGGAATGAGCAGTTCTTC; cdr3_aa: CASSLEGNEQFF
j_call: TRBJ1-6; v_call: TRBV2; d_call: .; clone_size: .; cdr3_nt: TGTGCCAGCAGTCCTACTATAATACAGCGACGCTCCTATAATTCACCCCTCCACTTT; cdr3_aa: CASSPTIIQRRSYNSPLHF
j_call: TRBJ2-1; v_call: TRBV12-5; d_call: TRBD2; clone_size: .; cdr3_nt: TGTGCTAGTGGTCAAGGGACTAGCGGGTACAATGAGCAGTTCTTC; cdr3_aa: CASGQGTSGYNEQFF
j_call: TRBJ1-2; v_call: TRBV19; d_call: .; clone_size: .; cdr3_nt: TGTGCCAGTAGCACCCCGGGGGGTAGCTATGGCTACACCTTC; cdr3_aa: CASSTPGGSYGYTF
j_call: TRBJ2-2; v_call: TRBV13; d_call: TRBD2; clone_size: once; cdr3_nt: TGTGCCAGCAGCCCCCGTCGAACTAGCGAGGACACCGGGGAGCTGTTTTTT; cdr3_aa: CASSPRRTSEDTGELFF
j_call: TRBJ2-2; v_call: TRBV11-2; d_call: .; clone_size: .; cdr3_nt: TGTGCCAGCAGCCCCCGAGGGGTAGGATCCGGGGAGCTGTTTTTT; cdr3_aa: CASSPRGVGSGELFF
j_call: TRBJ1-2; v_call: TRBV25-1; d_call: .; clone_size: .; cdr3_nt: TGTGCCAGCAGTCGGGGGTACTATGGCTACACCTTC; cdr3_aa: CASSRGYYGYTF
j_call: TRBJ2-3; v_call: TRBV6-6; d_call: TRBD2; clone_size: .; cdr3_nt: TGTGCCAGCAGGGATAGCGGGGGGGCGTCAGATACGCAGTATTTT; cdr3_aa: CASRDSGGASDTQYF
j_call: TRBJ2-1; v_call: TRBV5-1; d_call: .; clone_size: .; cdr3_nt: TGCGCCAGCCGACCGCCGGGACATCATATAACGGTCTTC; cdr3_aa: CASRPPGHHITVF
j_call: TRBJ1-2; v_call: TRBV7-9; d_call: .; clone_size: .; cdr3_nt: TGTGCCAGCAGCCCCGCGATCGGTCCTGGGGCCTATGGCTACACCTTC; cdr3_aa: CASSPAIGPGAYGYTF
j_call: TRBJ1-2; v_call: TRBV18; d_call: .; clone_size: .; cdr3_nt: TGTGCCAGCTCACCAGACAGTAACTATGGCTACACCTTC; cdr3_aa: CASSPDSNYGYTF
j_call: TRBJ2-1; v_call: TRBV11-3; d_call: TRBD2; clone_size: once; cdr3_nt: TGTGCCAGCAGCTTACCAAGCGGGGGGGCTTGGAATGAGCAGTTCTTC; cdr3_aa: CASSLPSGGAWNEQFF
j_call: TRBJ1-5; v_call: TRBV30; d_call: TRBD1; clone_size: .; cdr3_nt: TGTGCCTGGAGTCAGAGGACAGGGGGCGCCCCGGGCAATCAGCCCCAGCATTTT; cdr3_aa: CAWSQRTGGAPGNQPQHF
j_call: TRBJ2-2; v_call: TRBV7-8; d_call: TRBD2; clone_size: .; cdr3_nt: TGTGCCAGCCGCCGGGCGGGGCGGGGGGTCACCGGGGAGCTGTTTTTT; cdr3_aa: CASRRAGRGVTGELFF
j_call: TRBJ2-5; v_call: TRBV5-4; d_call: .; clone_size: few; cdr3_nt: TGTGCCAGCAGCTACCAGAACTTGTCCCAAGAGACCCAGTACTTC; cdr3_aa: CASSYQNLSQETQYF
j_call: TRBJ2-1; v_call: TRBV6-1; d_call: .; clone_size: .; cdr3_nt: TGTGCCAGCAGTACGGGGGATGAGCAGTTCTTC; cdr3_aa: CASSTGDEQFF
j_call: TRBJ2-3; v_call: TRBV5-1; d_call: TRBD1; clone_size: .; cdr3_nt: TGCGCCAGCAGCTTCGACAGGGGTAGCACAGATACGCAGTATTTT; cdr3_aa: CASSFDRGSTDTQYF
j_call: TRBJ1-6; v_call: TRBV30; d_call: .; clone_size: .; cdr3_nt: TGTGCCTGGGGGGACCTCAATTCACCCCTCCACTTT; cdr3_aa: CAWGDLNSPLHF
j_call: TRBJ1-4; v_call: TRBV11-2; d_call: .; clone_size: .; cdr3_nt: TGTGCCAGCAGCTCCCCCAAATTGGGAGGTGAAAAACTGTTTTTT; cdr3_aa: CASSSPKLGGEKLFF
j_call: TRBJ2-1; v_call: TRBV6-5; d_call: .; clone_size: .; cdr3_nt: TGTGCCAGCAGTTACTCGGGGCGGGACAATGAGCAGTTCTTC; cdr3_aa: CASSYSGRDNEQFF
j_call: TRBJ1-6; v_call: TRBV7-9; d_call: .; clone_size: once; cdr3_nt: TGTGCCAGCAGCTTAAGCGGGGATTCACCCCTCCACTTT; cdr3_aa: CASSLSGDSPLHF
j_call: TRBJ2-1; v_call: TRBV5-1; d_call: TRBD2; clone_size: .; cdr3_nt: TGCGCCAGCAGCTTGGGCGGGGGACCCTACAATGAGCAGTTCTTC; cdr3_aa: CASSLGGGPYNEQFF